This T cell receptor (beta chain) was profiled in a study of radiotherapy plus CTLA-4 blockade in lung cancer. Points from the study as a whole: TCR clones originating in tumors grew in number in blood after radiotherapy plus ipilimumab.

Germline assignment: CDR1 SNHLY and CDR2 FYNNEI. The CDR3 length is 15 residues. V lost 8 bases and J 4 bases, leaving 20 bases between the germline ends. Turning to this clone: Its target is unknown.

Profiled with immunoSEQ multiplex PCR; TCRdb holds only in-frame clones, not every one. Among about 76,000 clones listed, 84% were seen once. This chain connects TRBV2 to TRBJ1-2; D gene uncertain. This receptor was identified in a human donor with non-small cell lung cancer who had stable disease on radiotherapy plus ipilimumab. The source was peripheral blood, collected from a patient treated with radiotherapy plus ipilimumab. CDR3 in DNA: TGTGCCAGCGTCCCAGATTCTAAAGGTACCTATGGCTACACCTTC. Translation gives CASVPDSKGTYGYTF.